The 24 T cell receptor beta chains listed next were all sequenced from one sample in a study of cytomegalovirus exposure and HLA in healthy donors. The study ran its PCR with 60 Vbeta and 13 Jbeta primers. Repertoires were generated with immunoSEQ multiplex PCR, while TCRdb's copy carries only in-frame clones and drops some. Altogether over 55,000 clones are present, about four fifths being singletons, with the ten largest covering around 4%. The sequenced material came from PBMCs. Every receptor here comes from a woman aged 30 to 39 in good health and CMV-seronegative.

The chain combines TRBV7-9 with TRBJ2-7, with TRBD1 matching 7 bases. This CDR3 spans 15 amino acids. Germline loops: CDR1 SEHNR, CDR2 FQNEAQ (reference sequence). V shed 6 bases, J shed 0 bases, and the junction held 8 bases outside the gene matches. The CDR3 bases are TGTGCCAGCAGGAGGGGTAGGGACAGCTCCTACGAGCAGTACTTC. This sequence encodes CASRRGRDSSYEQYF.

The CDR3: CALYYRGYRNEQYF. The CDR3 DNA follows: TGTGCCTTATATTACAGGGGATATAGGAACGAGCAGTACTTC. V gene TRBV30 combines with J gene TRBJ2-7; TRBD1 agrees at 7 bases. Germline V gene data show CDR1 as GTSNPN and CDR2 as SVGIG (reference sequence). The CDR3 covers 14 residues. V dropped 7 bases and J dropped 5; count of bases not matched to a gene: 14.

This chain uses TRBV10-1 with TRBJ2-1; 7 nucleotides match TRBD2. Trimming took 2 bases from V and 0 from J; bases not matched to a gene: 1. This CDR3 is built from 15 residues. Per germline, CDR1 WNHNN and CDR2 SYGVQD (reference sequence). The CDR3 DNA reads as TGCGCCAGCAGTGAGAGCGGGAACTCCTACAATGAGCAGTTCTTC. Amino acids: CASSESGNSYNEQFF.

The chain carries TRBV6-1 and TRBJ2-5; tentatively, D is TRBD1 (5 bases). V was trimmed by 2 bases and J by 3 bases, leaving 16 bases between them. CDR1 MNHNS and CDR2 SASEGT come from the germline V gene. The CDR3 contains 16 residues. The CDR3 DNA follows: TGTGCCAGCAGTGAACCCCGCCGCCAGGGAAAAGAGACCCAGTACTTC. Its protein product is CASSEPRRQGKETQYF.

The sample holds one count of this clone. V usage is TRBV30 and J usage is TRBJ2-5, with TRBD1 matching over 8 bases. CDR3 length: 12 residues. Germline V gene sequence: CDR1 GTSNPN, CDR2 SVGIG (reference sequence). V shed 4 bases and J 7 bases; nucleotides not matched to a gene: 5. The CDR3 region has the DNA TGTGCCTGGATTCAGGGGGCGTGGACCCAGTACTTC. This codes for CAWIQGAWTQYF.

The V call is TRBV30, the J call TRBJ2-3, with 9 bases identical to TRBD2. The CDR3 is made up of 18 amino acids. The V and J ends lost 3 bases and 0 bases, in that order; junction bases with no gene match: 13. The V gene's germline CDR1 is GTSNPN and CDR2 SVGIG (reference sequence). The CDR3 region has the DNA TGTGCCTGGAGGGCTTGGAACTCTCTAGCGGGGAGCACAGATACGCAGTATTTT. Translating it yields CAWRAWNSLAGSTDTQYF.

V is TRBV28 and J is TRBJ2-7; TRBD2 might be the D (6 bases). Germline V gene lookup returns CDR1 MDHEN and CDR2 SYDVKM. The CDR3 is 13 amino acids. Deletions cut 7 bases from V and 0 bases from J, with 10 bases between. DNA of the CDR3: TGTGCCAGCAACGGAGGGTCCTCCTACGAGCAGTACTTC. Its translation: CASNGGSSYEQYF.

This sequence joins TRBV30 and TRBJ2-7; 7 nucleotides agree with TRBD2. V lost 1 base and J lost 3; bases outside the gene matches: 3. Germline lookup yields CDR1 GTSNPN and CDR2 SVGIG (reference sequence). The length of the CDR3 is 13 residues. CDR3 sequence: CAWSGEGNYEQYF. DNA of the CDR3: TGTGCCTGGAGTGGGGAGGGTAACTACGAGCAGTACTTC.

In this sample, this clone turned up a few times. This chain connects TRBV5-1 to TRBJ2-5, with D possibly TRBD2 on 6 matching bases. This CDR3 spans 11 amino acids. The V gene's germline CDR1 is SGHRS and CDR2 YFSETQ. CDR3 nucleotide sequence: TGCCGGAGGGCGGTAGGCGAGACCCAGTACTTC. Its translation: CRRAVGETQYF.

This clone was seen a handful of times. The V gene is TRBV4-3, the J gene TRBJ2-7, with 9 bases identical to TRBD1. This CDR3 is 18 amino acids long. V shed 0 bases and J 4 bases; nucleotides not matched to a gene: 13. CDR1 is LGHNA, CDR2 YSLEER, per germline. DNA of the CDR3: TGCGCCAGCAGCCAAGAAGCTCCCGGGACAGGGAACATATACGAGCAGTACTTC. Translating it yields CASSQEAPGTGNIYEQYF.

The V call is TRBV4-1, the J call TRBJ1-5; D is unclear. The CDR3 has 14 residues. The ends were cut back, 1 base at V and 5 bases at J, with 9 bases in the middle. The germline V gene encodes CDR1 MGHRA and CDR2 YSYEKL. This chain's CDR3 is CASSQGGKDQPQHF. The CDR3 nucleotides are TGCGCCAGCAGCCAAGGAGGGAAGGATCAGCCCCAGCATTTT.

CDR3 in DNA: TGTGCCTGGGGTTCGGGACAGGGGGCTTTTAGCAATCAGCCCCAGCATTTT. It is translated as CAWGSGQGAFSNQPQHF. V is TRBV30 and J is TRBJ1-5, with 12 nucleotides matching TRBD1. The junction had 8 bases not matched to a gene; V was cut back by 5 bases and J by 0 bases. The CDR3 contains 17 residues. Germline V gives CDR1 GTSNPN, CDR2 SVGIG (reference sequence).

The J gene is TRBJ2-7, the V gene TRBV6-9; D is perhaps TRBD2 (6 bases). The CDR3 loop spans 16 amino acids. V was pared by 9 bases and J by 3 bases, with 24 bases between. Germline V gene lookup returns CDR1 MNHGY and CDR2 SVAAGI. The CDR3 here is CASNPRRDGGVYEQYF. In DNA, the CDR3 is TGTGCCAGTAACCCCAGGCGGGACGGTGGGGTCTACGAGCAGTACTTC.

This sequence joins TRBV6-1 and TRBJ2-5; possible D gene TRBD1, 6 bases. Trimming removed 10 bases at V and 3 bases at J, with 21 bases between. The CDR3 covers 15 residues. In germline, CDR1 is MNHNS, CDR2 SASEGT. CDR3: CANSGDVGKEETQYF. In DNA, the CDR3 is TGTGCCAACTCAGGGGACGTGGGGAAAGAAGAGACCCAGTACTTC.

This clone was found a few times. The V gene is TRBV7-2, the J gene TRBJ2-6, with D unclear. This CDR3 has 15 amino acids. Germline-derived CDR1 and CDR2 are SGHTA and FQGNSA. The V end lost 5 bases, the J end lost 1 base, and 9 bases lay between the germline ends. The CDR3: CASSLEYSGANVLTF. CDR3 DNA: TGTGCCAGCAGCCTTGAGTATTCTGGGGCCAACGTCCTGACTTTC.

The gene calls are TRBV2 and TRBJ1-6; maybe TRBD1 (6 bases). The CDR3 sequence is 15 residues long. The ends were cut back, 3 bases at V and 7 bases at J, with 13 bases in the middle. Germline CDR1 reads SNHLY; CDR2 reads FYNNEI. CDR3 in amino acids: CASSDRQAENSPLHF. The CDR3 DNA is TGTGCCAGCAGTGATAGACAGGCCGAAAATTCACCCCTCCACTTT.

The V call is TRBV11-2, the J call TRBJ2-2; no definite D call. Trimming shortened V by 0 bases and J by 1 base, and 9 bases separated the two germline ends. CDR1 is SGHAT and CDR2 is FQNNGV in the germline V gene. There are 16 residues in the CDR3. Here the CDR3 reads CASSLDPEQNTGELFF. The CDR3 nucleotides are TGTGCCAGCAGCTTAGATCCAGAACAGAACACCGGGGAGCTGTTTTTT.

CDR3 region: CSVEVQGTGRPNYGYTF. The CDR3 coding sequence is TGCAGCGTTGAAGTTCAAGGAACAGGCAGACCTAACTATGGCTACACCTTC. V usage is TRBV29-1 and J usage is TRBJ1-2; tentatively, D is TRBD1 (5 bases). Trimming took off 1 base at V and 0 bases at J, with 18 bases between the two ends. From germline, CDR1 is SQVTM and CDR2 ANQGSEA. CDR3 length equals 17 residues.

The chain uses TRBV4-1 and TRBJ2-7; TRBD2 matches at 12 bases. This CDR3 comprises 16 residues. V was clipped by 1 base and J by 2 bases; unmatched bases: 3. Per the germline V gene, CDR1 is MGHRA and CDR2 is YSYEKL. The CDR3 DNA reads TGCGCCAGCAGCCAAGCTAGCGGGGGGGCGGCCTACGAGCAGTACTTC. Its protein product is CASSQASGGAAYEQYF.

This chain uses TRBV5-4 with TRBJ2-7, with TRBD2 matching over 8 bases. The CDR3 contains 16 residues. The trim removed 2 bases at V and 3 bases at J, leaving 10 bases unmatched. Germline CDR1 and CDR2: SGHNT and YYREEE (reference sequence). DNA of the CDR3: TGTGCCAGCAGCTTAGGAGGCGGGAGGTCCGACTACGAGCAGTACTTC. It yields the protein CASSLGGGRSDYEQYF.

The CDR3 sequence: CASRQGTQETQYF. The CDR3, as DNA: TGTGCCAGCAGACAGGGTACTCAAGAGACCCAGTACTTC. V usage is TRBV6-1 and J usage is TRBJ2-5; TRBD1 is a possible D gene (6 bases). Germline V gives CDR1 MNHNS, CDR2 SASEGT. CDR3 length equals 13 residues. Trimming stripped 6 bases from V and 2 bases from J, with 10 bases between.

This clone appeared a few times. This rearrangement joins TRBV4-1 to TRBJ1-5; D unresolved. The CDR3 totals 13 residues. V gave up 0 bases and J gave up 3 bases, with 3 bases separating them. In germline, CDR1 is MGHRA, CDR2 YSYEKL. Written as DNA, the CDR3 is TGCGCCAGCAGCCAAGATCTCAATCAGCCCCAGCATTTT. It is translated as CASSQDLNQPQHF.

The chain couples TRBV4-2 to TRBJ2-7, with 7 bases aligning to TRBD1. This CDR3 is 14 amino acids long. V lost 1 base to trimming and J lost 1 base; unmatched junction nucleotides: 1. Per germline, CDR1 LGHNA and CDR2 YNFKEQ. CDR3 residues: CASSQAGQSYEQYF. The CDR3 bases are TGTGCCAGCAGCCAAGCGGGACAGTCCTACGAGCAGTACTTC.

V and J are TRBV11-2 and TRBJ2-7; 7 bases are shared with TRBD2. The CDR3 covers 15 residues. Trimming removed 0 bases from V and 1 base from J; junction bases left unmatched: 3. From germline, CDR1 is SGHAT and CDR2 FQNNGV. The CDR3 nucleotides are TGTGCCAGCAGCTTAGACGGGGGGAGGTCCTACGAGCAGTACTTC. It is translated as CASSLDGGRSYEQYF.